A single sample is the source of the 8 T cell receptor beta chains below, sequenced in a study of CD8+CD57+ T cells in acquired aplastic anemia. TCR beta VDJ combinations and CDR3 sequences were profiled from genomic DNA. TCRdb independently ran MiXCR on the reads; one entry per CDR3 protein. The data show about 270,000 distinct CDR3 sequences, approximately 57% seen once. Specimen: sorted CD4+, CD8+, or CD8+CD57+ T cells (not recorded which) from PBMCs. The receptor source for this set is a human donor with severe aplastic anemia or a healthy control (not recorded which).

This chain links TRBV24-1 with TRBJ2-7; tentatively, D is TRBD1 or TRBD2 (5 bases each). CDR1 and CDR2 from the germline V gene are KGHDR and SFDVKD. The CDR3 is made up of 15 amino acids. Trimming removed 5 bases from V and 4 bases from J, with 17 bases in between. Written as DNA, the CDR3 is TGTGCCACCAGTGGCAACAGCGTTGGGGGATACGAGCAGTACTTC. It is translated as CATSGNSVGGYEQYF.

This clonotype was recorded only once. V usage is TRBV15 and J usage is TRBJ2-1, with 7 bases aligning to TRBD2. V gave up 1 base and J gave up 10 bases; unmatched junction bases: 4. The CDR3 has 13 amino acids. Germline-derived CDR1 and CDR2 are LNHNV and YYDKDF (reference sequence). CDR3: CATSRGRDYEQFF. CDR3 in DNA: TGTGCCACCAGCAGAGGCCGGGACTACGAGCAGTTCTTC. Using reference TRBV15 and TRBJ2-1 for the parts outside the CDR3, the full variable domain is DAMVIQNPRYQVTQFGKPVTLSCSQTLNHNVMYWYQQKSSQAPKLLFHYYDKDFNNEADTPDNFQSRRPNTSFCFLDIRSPGLGDTAMYLCATSRGRDYEQFFGPGTRLTVL.

This chain joins TRBV29-1 and TRBJ2-1, with 9 bases that match TRBD1. With V trimmed by 5 bases and J by 6 bases, 11 bases remained unmatched. CDR1 and CDR2 from the germline V gene are SQVTM and ANQGSEA. CDR3 size: 15 residues. CDR3 loop: CSVKSRQGVVNEQFF. The CDR3 nucleotides are TGCAGCGTTAAAAGCCGACAGGGGGTCGTCAATGAGCAGTTCTTC.

The chain carries TRBV4-2 and TRBJ2-3, with D perhaps TRBD1 or TRBD2 (5 bases each). V dropped 6 bases and J dropped 2 bases, with 18 bases sitting between them. CDR1 and CDR2 from the germline V gene are LGHNA and YNFKEQ. The CDR3 runs to 16 residues. Here the CDR3 reads CASSLTGTSLTDTQYF. CDR3 sequence (DNA): TGTGCCAGCAGTCTGACGGGGACCTCACTCACAGATACGCAGTATTTT.

The rearrangement uses TRBV7-8 and TRBJ2-7; the D is unclear. CDR3 length: 13 residues. V was clipped by 4 bases and J by 2 bases, with 9 bases between them. The V gene's germline CDR1 is SGHVS and CDR2 FQNEAQ. CDR3 residues: CASSSGFPYEQYF. CDR3 DNA: TGTGCCAGCAGCTCCGGGTTCCCCTACGAGCAGTACTTC.

The sample holds many counts of this clonotype. CDR3 loop: CASSSWVVAYEQYF. In nucleotides, the CDR3 is TGTGCCAGCAGTTCCTGGGTAGTGGCCTACGAGCAGTACTTC. V usage is TRBV28 and J usage is TRBJ2-7, with D unresolved. Germline assignment: CDR1 MDHEN and CDR2 SYDVKM. Between the trimmed V and J ends, which lost 4 bases and 2 bases, there was a span of 12 bases. There are 14 residues in the CDR3.

The CDR3 nucleotides read TGTGCCAGCAGCTTAGAAAGGCTTGCGGGGGAAGGAGAGACCCAGTACTTC. Translated: CASSLERLAGEGETQYF. The chain uses TRBV7-9 and TRBJ2-5, with 7 bases that match TRBD2. Germline lookup yields CDR1 SEHNR and CDR2 FQNEAQ (reference sequence). Germline trimming cut 1 base from V and 4 bases from J; bases unmatched to any gene: 12. CDR3 size: 17 residues.

This clonotype has ten or more counts. The rearrangement joins TRBV12-3 or TRBV12-4 to TRBJ2-7; 13 nucleotides align to TRBD2. The CDR3 covers 17 residues. The J segment lost 2 bases and the V segment lost 3 bases, leaving 7 bases of the junction unmatched. The CDR3 protein is CASSFRSGTSGTYEQYF. The CDR3 DNA reads as TGTGCCAGCAGTTTTCGTAGCGGGACTAGCGGGACCTACGAGCAGTACTTC.